These 17 T cell receptor beta chains came from one sample sequenced in a study of T cells after posttransplantation cyclophosphamide. The naive gate required viable CD3+CD4+ or CD3+CD8+ cells with CCR7+CD45RA+CD45RO-CD95-CD27+CD28+ phenotype. TCRdb's table, derived via immunoSEQ multiplex PCR, lists solely in-frame clones and lacks some. The profile shows approximately 30,000 clones, 90% to 95% of them singletons. The sample was naive CD4+ T cells sorted from PBMCs. The receptor source for this set is a woman in her sixties or seventies in good health, CMV-negative, and a related stem cell transplant donor.

The rearrangement joins TRBV9 to TRBJ1-1; 7 bases are a match to TRBD1. This CDR3 spans 14 amino acids. CDR1 is SGDLS, CDR2 YYNGEE, per germline. V shed 3 bases, J shed 0 bases, and the junction held 2 bases outside the gene matches. This chain's CDR3 is CASSADRLNTEAFF. DNA of the CDR3: TGTGCCAGCAGCGCGGACAGGTTGAACACTGAAGCTTTCTTT. The full variable domain, with the rest looked up from reference TRBV9 and TRBJ1-1, is DSGVTQTPKHLITATGQRVTLRCSPRSGDLSVYWYQQSLDQGLQFLIQYYNGEERAKGNILERFSAQQFPDLHSELNLSSLELGDSALYFCASSADRLNTEAFFGQGTRLTVV.

This chain joins TRBV29-1 and TRBJ1-2; maybe TRBD1 (6 bases). Per germline, CDR1 SQVTM and CDR2 ANQGSEA. V was trimmed by 0 bases and J by 3 bases, leaving 17 bases between them. CDR3 length: 16 amino acids. CDR3 sequence reads: CSVEDQGQDPYYGYTF. CDR3 DNA: TGCAGCGTTGAAGATCAGGGGCAGGACCCTTACTATGGCTACACCTTC.

The V gene is TRBV7-9, the J gene TRBJ2-1, with 14 positions matching TRBD2. From germline, CDR1 is SEHNR and CDR2 FQNEAQ (reference sequence). Losses at the gene ends were 0 bases for V and 6 bases for J; bases not matched to a gene: 4. The CDR3 loop spans 17 amino acids. The chain's CDR3 is CASSLAQGTSGSNEQFF. The CDR3 DNA sequence: TGTGCCAGCAGCTTAGCCCAGGGGACTAGCGGGAGCAATGAGCAGTTCTTC.

The CDR3, as DNA: TGTGCCAGTAGTATTTCCTGGGACAGTACTTCTGGCTACACCTTC. Protein product: CASSISWDSTSGYTF. This chain uses TRBV19 with TRBJ1-2; 7 nucleotides align to TRBD1. CDR1 and CDR2 from the germline V gene are LNHDA and SQIVND (reference sequence). V shed 3 bases, J shed 7 bases, and the junction held 11 bases outside the gene matches. CDR3 size: 15 residues.

V and J are TRBV21-1 and TRBJ2-1; TRBD2, the D gene given by the table, was not confirmed from the DNA. TRBV21-1 is a documented pseudogene. This CDR3 region has 14 residues. CDR3 in amino acids: CASSKTESYNEQFF. CDR3 sequence (DNA): TGTGCCAGCAGCAAGACTGAATCCTACAATGAGCAGTTCTTC.

The chain combines TRBV2 with TRBJ2-5, with D possibly TRBD1 on 6 matching bases. Trimming took off 6 bases at V and 2 bases at J, with 13 bases between the two ends. This CDR3 region has 14 residues. In germline, CDR1 is SNHLY, CDR2 FYNNEI. CDR3 sequence: CASSYRTVQETQYF. The CDR3 DNA follows: TGTGCCAGCAGCTATCGGACAGTTCAAGAGACCCAGTACTTC.

The chain combines TRBV28 with TRBJ2-1; 8 nucleotides align to TRBD1. CDR1 and CDR2 (germline): MDHEN, SYDVKM. Trimming at V came to 5 bases and at J to 14 bases, leaving 5 bases not matched to a gene. The CDR3 spans 11 residues. This CDR3 is CASSQRQGKFF. CDR3 DNA sequence: TGTGCCAGCAGTCAAAGACAGGGGAAGTTCTTC.

The chain combines TRBV4-2 with TRBJ1-3; TRBD1 agrees at 12 bases. CDR1 and CDR2 from the germline V gene are LGHNA and YNFKEQ. The CDR3 runs 20 residues. Trimming cost V 0 bases and J 3 bases; bases outside gene matches: 12. The DNA of the CDR3 is TGTGCCAGCAGCCAAGATACCCTCCCGGGACAGGGGGCTGGTGGAAACACCATATATTTT. It encodes CASSQDTLPGQGAGGNTIYF.

The chain carries TRBV4-3 and TRBJ1-6; D is unresolved. This CDR3 has 19 residues. With 0 bases removed from V and 0 bases from J, the gap between germline ends came to 15 bases. The V gene's germline CDR1 is LGHNA and CDR2 YSLEER. This CDR3 is CASSQDPGRASSYNSPLHF. The CDR3 DNA follows: TGCGCCAGCAGCCAAGATCCGGGAAGGGCCAGCTCCTATAATTCACCCCTCCACTTT.

The J gene is TRBJ1-1, the V gene TRBV5-8, with D possibly matching TRBD1 (5 bases). V lost 4 bases and J 0 bases, leaving 16 bases between the germline ends. The CDR3 has 16 amino acids. The germline V gene has CDR1 SGHTS and CDR2 YDEGEE. The CDR3 nucleotides are TGTGCCAGCAGCCCACCGGACAAGCCCATGAACACTGAAGCTTTCTTT. Translating gives CASSPPDKPMNTEAFF.

This chain connects TRBV9 to TRBJ1-2; 11 bases are a match to TRBD1. Germline V lookup: CDR1 SGDLS, CDR2 YYNGEE. The CDR3 has 15 residues. With 2 bases clipped from V and 3 bases from J, the junction kept 3 bases outside the gene matches. In nucleotides, the CDR3 is TGTGCCAGCAGCGTGGGGACAGGGGGGGACTATGGCTACACCTTC. Its protein product is CASSVGTGGDYGYTF.

V and J are TRBV4-1 and TRBJ2-2; 11 bases line up with TRBD1. With 1 base clipped from V and 7 bases from J, the junction kept 8 bases outside the gene matches. The CDR3 runs to 17 residues. In germline, CDR1 is MGHRA, CDR2 YSYEKL. The CDR3 loop is CASSQGGGTGGLGELFF. The CDR3 DNA is TGCGCCAGCAGCCAAGGGGGGGGGACAGGGGGACTCGGGGAGCTGTTTTTT.

This sequence joins TRBV5-4 and TRBJ2-7, with D perhaps TRBD2 (6 bases). The CDR3 totals 15 residues. CDR1 and CDR2 from the germline V gene are SGHNT and YYREEE (reference sequence). V was clipped by 3 bases and J by 4 bases, with 17 bases between them. CDR3 nucleotide sequence: TGTGCCAGCAGCTCCGGGACTTCCCAAGGGTACGAGCAGTACTTC. Translated: CASSSGTSQGYEQYF.

The chain recombines TRBV10-3 with TRBJ2-5, with D possibly matching TRBD2 (6 bases). Germline V lookup: CDR1 ENHRY, CDR2 SYGVKD. This CDR3 has 15 residues. V was pared by 5 bases and J by 1 base, with 14 bases between. CDR3 nucleotides: TGTGCCATCAGTCCCAGCTTGGGGGGCCAAGAGACCCAGTACTTC. It codes for CAISPSLGGQETQYF.

V is TRBV9 and J is TRBJ2-2; D might be TRBD1 (8 bases). From germline, CDR1 is SGDLS and CDR2 YYNGEE. V was pared by 2 bases and J by 5 bases, with 16 bases between. This CDR3 region has 16 residues. The CDR3 reads CASSVTPQGGTGELFF. The CDR3 coding sequence is TGTGCCAGCAGCGTTACCCCACAGGGGGGGACCGGGGAGCTGTTTTTT.

The chain recombines TRBV27 with TRBJ1-5; D is uncertain. This CDR3 is 12 amino acids long. Trimming took 6 bases from V and 4 from J, leaving 7 bases between them. Germline CDR1 reads MNHEY; CDR2 reads SMNVEV (reference sequence). CDR3 protein: CASRNRNQPQHF. In DNA form, the CDR3 reads TGTGCCAGCAGGAATAGAAATCAGCCCCAGCATTTT.

This clone has a handful of counts. The chain combines TRBV6-6 with TRBJ1-1, with D maybe TRBD1 (6 bases). This CDR3 is 11 amino acids long. The germline V and J ends were trimmed by 6 bases and 7 bases, with 9 bases remaining between them. Germline assignment: CDR1 MNHNY and CDR2 SVGAGI (reference sequence). CDR3 DNA: TGTGCCAGCAGCTCCAGGGGTGAAGCTTTCTTT. Translated, it gives CASSSRGEAFF.